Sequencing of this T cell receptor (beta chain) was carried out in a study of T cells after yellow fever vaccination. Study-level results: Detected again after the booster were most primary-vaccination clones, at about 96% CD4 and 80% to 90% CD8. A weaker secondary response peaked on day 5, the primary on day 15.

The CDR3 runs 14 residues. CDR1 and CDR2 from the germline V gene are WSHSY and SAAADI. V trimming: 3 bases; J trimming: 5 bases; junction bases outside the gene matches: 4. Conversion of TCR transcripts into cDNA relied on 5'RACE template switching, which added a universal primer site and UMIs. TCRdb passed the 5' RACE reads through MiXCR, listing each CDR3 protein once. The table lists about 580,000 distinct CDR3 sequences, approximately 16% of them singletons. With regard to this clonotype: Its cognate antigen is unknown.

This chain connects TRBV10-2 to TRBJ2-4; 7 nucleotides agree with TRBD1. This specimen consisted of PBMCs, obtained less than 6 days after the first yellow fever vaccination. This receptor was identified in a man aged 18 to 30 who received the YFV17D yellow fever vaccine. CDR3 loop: CASSDPGTENIQYF. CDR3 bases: TGCGCCAGCAGTGACCCCGGGACAGAAAACATTCAGTACTTC.